This section outlines one TCR beta chain sequence together with its context. This CDR3 comprises 15 residues. Germline V CDR1 and CDR2: MNHEY, SMNVEV (reference sequence). Trimming removed 6 bases from V and 5 bases from J; junction bases left unmatched: 9. The data derive from a study of T cell changes during pregnancy in multiple sclerosis. Sequencing used immunoSEQ multiplex PCR; TCRdb keeps in-frame clones, though not all of them. The sample has 100,000 or so clones, about 93% seen once. This chain connects TRBV27 to TRBJ2-7, with 11 bases that match TRBD2. The material sequenced was peripheral blood, taken in the first trimester of pregnancy. The receptor's source is a female donor with multiple sclerosis, enrolled in a pregnancy study. The CDR3 nucleotides are TGTGCCAGCAGGCCGAGCCTAGCGGGGGGTAACGAGCAGTACTTC. Translation: CASRPSLAGGNEQYF.